Presented here are 17 T cell receptor beta chains from one specimen sequenced in a study of blood T cell repertoires in COVID-19. TCRdb keeps only in-frame clones here, not all; method: immunoSEQ multiplex PCR. Of about 110,000 clones listed, roughly 85% are singletons. The sequencing input was peripheral blood. The receptor source for this set is a human donor in a cohort sampled during active COVID-19.

Turning to this clone: Being one base from a much bigger clone, this may be a read error. The same CDR3 can be traced to other DNA sequences in this sample. The V gene is TRBV27, the J gene TRBJ2-1; D is unresolved. The CDR3 has 17 amino acids. CDR1 is MNHEY and CDR2 is SMNVEV in the germline V gene (reference sequence). CDR3 sequence: CASSLSAVLYSYNEQFF. Here the CDR3 DNA reads TGTGCCAGCAGTTTATCGGCGGTACTCTACTCCTACAATGAACAGTTCTTC.

CDR3 region: CASKTGAKNIQYF. CDR3 DNA: TGTGCCAGCAAGACAGGGGCTAAAAACATTCAGTACTTC. V is TRBV2 and J is TRBJ2-4; 8 positions match TRBD1. J was trimmed by 4 bases and V by 7 bases; bases with no gene match: 3. Germline CDR1 and CDR2: SNHLY and FYNNEI. The CDR3 sequence is 13 residues long.

This rearrangement joins TRBV5-1 to TRBJ1-3, with D unresolved. The ends were cut back, 0 bases at V and 8 bases at J, with 18 bases in the middle. The CDR3 extends over 16 amino acids. Germline V gene data show CDR1 as SGHRS and CDR2 as YFSETQ. This CDR3 is CASSLAYGPLGDTIYF. The DNA for the CDR3 is TGCGCCAGCAGCTTGGCGTACGGCCCCTTGGGAGACACCATATATTTT.

The V call is TRBV11-2, the J call TRBJ2-1; 12 nucleotides align to TRBD2. The CDR3 is 15 amino acids. V lost 5 bases to trimming and J lost 4 bases; unmatched junction nucleotides: 3. CDR1 is SGHAT and CDR2 is FQNNGV in the germline V gene. CDR3 nucleotides: TGTGCCAGCAGCCCGGGACTAGCGGGTTACAATGAGCAGTTCTTC. Encoded protein: CASSPGLAGYNEQFF.

The chain employs TRBV30 and TRBJ1-5; D gene unclear. V lost 4 bases and J lost 2, with 15 bases in between. CDR3 size: 15 residues. Germline CDR1 GTSNPN, CDR2 SVGIG (reference sequence). In DNA form, the CDR3 reads TGTGCCTGGACTCTAGGCACCGACGGCAATCAGCCCCAGCATTTT. Amino acid sequence: CAWTLGTDGNQPQHF.

The chain is built from TRBV29-1 and TRBJ1-1; weak D call: TRBD1 (6 bases). The CDR3 contains 12 residues. Germline V CDR1 and CDR2: SQVTM, ANQGSEA. Trimming cost V 6 bases and J 2 bases, with 10 bases left between them. The CDR3 DNA reads as TGCAGCGTCGGACAGCCAAACACTGAAGCTTTCTTT. As protein: CSVGQPNTEAFF. The complete variable domain, with remaining parts taken from reference TRBV29-1 and TRBJ1-1, reads SAVISQKPSRDICQRGTSLTIQCQVDSQVTMMFWYRQQPGQSLTLIATANQGSEATYESGFVIDKFPISRPNLTFSTLTVSNMSPEDSSIYLCSVGQPNTEAFFGQGTRLTVV.

This clone was counted ten times or more. The chain recombines TRBV5-1 with TRBJ1-1; D possibly corresponds to TRBD1 (6 bases). Deletions cut 7 bases from V and 1 base from J, with 14 bases between. The CDR3 covers 14 residues. The V gene's germline CDR1 is SGHRS and CDR2 YFSETQ. The CDR3, as DNA: TGCGCCAGCTCCAGACGACAGGAGAACACTGAAGCTTTCTTT. Amino acid sequence: CASSRRQENTEAFF.

The V gene is TRBV28, the J gene TRBJ2-3; D remains unclear. The CDR3 sequence is 14 residues long. V shed 5 bases and J shed 5 bases, with 14 bases lying between them. Germline V gene sequence: CDR1 MDHEN, CDR2 SYDVKM. The CDR3 sequence is CASSPHDGEDTQYF. The CDR3 DNA reads TGTGCCAGCAGTCCCCATGACGGAGAAGATACGCAGTATTTT.

This chain joins TRBV5-1 and TRBJ1-1; 8 positions match TRBD1. Germline V gene sequence: CDR1 SGHRS, CDR2 YFSETQ. The CDR3 spans 16 residues. V shed 3 bases and J 1 base; nucleotides not matched to a gene: 8. The CDR3 DNA follows: TGCGCCAGCAGCTCAGATCCCGGGACAGGGAACACTGAAGCTTTCTTT. Encoded protein: CASSSDPGTGNTEAFF. Looking up the rest from reference TRBV5-1 and TRBJ1-1 gives the full variable domain: KAGVTQTPRYLIKTRGQQVTLSCSPISGHRSVSWYQQTPGQGLQFLFEYFSETQRNKGNFPGRFSGRQFSNSRSEMNVSTLELGDSALYLCASSSDPGTGNTEAFFGQGTRLTVV.

The chain employs TRBV5-1 and TRBJ2-5; a weak D match, TRBD1 (5 bases). Trimming removed 6 bases at V and 1 base at J, with 13 bases between. The CDR3 runs to 14 residues. From germline, CDR1 is SGHRS and CDR2 YFSETQ. CDR3 coding DNA: TGCGCCAGCAACGGGCAGGGAAGCCAAGAGACCCAGTACTTC. Protein product: CASNGQGSQETQYF.

This chain's CDR3 is CAWSPFGDRSEQFF. The CDR3 DNA is TGTGCCTGGAGCCCCTTCGGCGACAGGAGTGAGCAGTTCTTC. The chain recombines TRBV30 with TRBJ2-1; D is possibly TRBD1 (6 bases). Trimming removed 3 bases at V and 9 bases at J, with 18 bases between. The germline V gene encodes CDR1 GTSNPN and CDR2 SVGIG (reference sequence). The CDR3 is 14 residues long.

The chain recombines TRBV19 with TRBJ2-2; 11 bases map to TRBD2. Germline V lookup: CDR1 LNHDA, CDR2 SQIVND (reference sequence). The ends lost 5 bases at V and 4 bases at J; junction bases unmatched: 6. The CDR3 spans 16 residues. Written as DNA, the CDR3 is TGTGCCAGTAGTCTAACTAGCGGGGGAATCACCGGGGAGCTGTTTTTT. Residues: CASSLTSGGITGELFF. Filled out from reference TRBV19 and TRBJ2-2, the complete variable domain reads DGGITQSPKYLFRKEGQNVTLSCEQNLNHDAMYWYRQDPGQGLRLIYYSQIVNDFQKGDIAEGYSVSREKKESFPLTVTSAQKNPTAFYLCASSLTSGGITGELFFGEGSRLTVL.

The chain is built from TRBV4-3 and TRBJ1-5; TRBD1 aligns across 7 bases. Germline V gene sequence: CDR1 LGHNA, CDR2 YSLEER. Trimming took 1 base from V and 6 from J; bases not matched to a gene: 3. The CDR3 is 14 residues long. CDR3 sequence: CASSQGQGGQPQHF. CDR3 DNA sequence: TGCGCCAGCAGCCAAGGACAGGGCGGTCAGCCCCAGCATTTT.

The chain couples TRBV30 to TRBJ1-4; possibly TRBD1 for D (6 bases). The CDR3 extends over 13 amino acids. Germline CDR1 is GTSNPN and CDR2 is SVGIG (reference sequence). The V and J ends lost 4 bases and 4 bases respectively, with 10 bases between them. CDR3 coding DNA: TGTGCCTGGAACAGGGATCTTAATGAAAAACTGTTTTTT. Translating it yields CAWNRDLNEKLFF.

V gene TRBV6-5 combines with J gene TRBJ2-7; D not resolved. The V gene lost 5 bases and the J gene lost 2 bases, with 16 bases spanning the gap. Germline CDR1 reads MNHEY; CDR2 reads SVGAGI. The CDR3 runs 15 residues. For the CDR3, the DNA is TGTGCCAGCAGTCAGGCAGTCGGAAGAACCTACGAGCAGTACTTC. Its protein is CASSQAVGRTYEQYF.

This clone was counted a single time. The V and J genes are TRBV29-1 and TRBJ2-3, with no clear D. CDR1 SQVTM and CDR2 ANQGSEA come from the germline V gene. Trimming took 7 bases from V and 0 from J, leaving 8 bases between them. The CDR3 is 12 amino acids. Here the CDR3 reads CSAALSTDTQYF. The CDR3 DNA sequence: TGCAGCGCTGCACTGAGCACAGATACGCAGTATTTT.

The rearrangement links TRBV3-1 (or the pseudogene TRBV3-2) to TRBJ1-1; TRBD1 might be the D (5 bases). Germline V lookup: CDR1 LGHDT, CDR2 YNNKEL (reference sequence). V was cut by 4 bases and J by 6 bases, with 21 bases left in between. The CDR3 totals 16 residues. The DNA of the CDR3 is TGTGCCAGCAGCCCCAGTGGGGCCAACTCGGGGGCTGAAGCTTTCTTT. Translated: CASSPSGANSGAEAFF.